This T cell receptor (beta chain) was recorded in a study of identical twins. Notes on the study in general: For cord blood, abundant beta clonotypes had fewer insertions, unlike memory repertoires, which showed none.

One entry per CDR3 protein, called by TCRdb with MiXCR from the 5' RACE reads. The data show around 570,000 distinct CDR3 sequences, roughly 9.9% seen once. The CDR3 runs 18 residues. Germline CDR1 is SGHKS and CDR2 is YYEKEE (reference sequence). Trimming removed 2 bases at V and 0 bases at J, with 20 bases between. This clonotype was picked up a small number of times. The antigen remains unidentified. The same sample was also used in a study of yellow fever vaccine responses in identical twins.

Sequencing used PBMCs. The chain has TRBV5-5 and TRBJ2-5, with D possibly being TRBD1 (8 bases). The TCR sequence derives from a young woman in good health. DNA of the CDR3: TGTGCCAGCAGCTTTCTATGGCAACAGGGGGGGTACCAAGAGACCCAGTACTTC. Translating gives CASSFLWQQGGYQETQYF.